What follows describes a single T cell receptor beta chain. Its specificity is not known. The trim removed 5 bases at V and 7 bases at J, leaving 4 bases unmatched. CDR3 length: 15 amino acids. CDR1 and CDR2 (germline): LNHDA, SQIVND (reference sequence). Using immunoSEQ multiplex PCR, the repertoire was profiled, and TCRdb retains in-frame clones only, with some absent. The table shows approximately 720,000 clones, with just over 90% occurring only once. This specimen belongs to a study of shared clonotypes between healthy human individuals. Study-wide results and limits: Large depth notwithstanding, sorted-subset sequencing proved incomplete by rarefaction. An anticipated effect of sequencing depth on clonotype sharing among donors was recognized. Across subsets, estimated richness was generally greater for naive than for memory populations. The sharing of 5% to 6.5% of naive CD4 clonotypes was seen across a handful of donors.

Positive CCR7 selection of CD45RO-negative cells yielded the naive CD8 cells, and terminally differentiated effector memory CD45RA+ cells were excluded. This receptor was obtained from a man younger than 45 in good health. The rearrangement uses TRBV19 and TRBJ2-1; TRBD2 matches 14 bases. Sequencing input: naive CD8+ T cells sorted from blood. CDR3 region: CASSLTSGRGNEQFF. Here the CDR3 DNA reads TGTGCCAGTAGTTTGACTAGCGGGAGGGGGAATGAGCAGTTCTTC.